This record looks at one TCR beta chain sequence and its context. Antigen: not known. This record belongs to a study of shared clonotypes between healthy human individuals. Study findings and constraints: Clonotype sharing across a few donors was observed for roughly 5% of naive CD4 clonotypes.

Each subset's genomic DNA was shared equally among a number of immunoSEQ plates. Only in-frame clones appear in the TCRdb table, and some are missing; sequencing was by immunoSEQ multiplex PCR. The table records about 2.2 million clones, 90% to 95% of them present only once. Germline CDR1 and CDR2: SGHVS and FQNEAQ. The CDR3 has 16 residues. V was clipped by 2 bases and J by 1 base, with 13 bases between them. Naive CD8 cells lacked CD45RO, underwent positive selection for CCR7 and left out terminally differentiated effector memory CD45RA+ cells. The receptor's source is a man younger than 35 in good health. Some clones in this sample may be carry-over from other donors' samples. The J gene is TRBJ2-3, the V gene TRBV7-8; no reliable D call. The sample was naive CD8+ T cells from PBMCs. The CDR3 coding sequence is TGTGCCAGCAGCTTAATGATAAGGGCAGGCACAGATACGCAGTATTTT. Encoded protein: CASSLMIRAGTDTQYF.